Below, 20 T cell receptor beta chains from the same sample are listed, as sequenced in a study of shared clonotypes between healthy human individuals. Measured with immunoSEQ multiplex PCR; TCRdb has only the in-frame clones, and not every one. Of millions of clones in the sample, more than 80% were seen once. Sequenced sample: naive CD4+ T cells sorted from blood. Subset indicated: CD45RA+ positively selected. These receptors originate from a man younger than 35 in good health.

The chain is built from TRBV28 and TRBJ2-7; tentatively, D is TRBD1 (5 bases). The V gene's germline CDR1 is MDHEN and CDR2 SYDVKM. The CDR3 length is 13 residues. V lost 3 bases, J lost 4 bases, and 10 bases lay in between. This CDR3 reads CASSLAGKYEQYF. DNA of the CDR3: TGTGCCAGCAGTTTGGCAGGGAAATACGAGCAGTACTTC.

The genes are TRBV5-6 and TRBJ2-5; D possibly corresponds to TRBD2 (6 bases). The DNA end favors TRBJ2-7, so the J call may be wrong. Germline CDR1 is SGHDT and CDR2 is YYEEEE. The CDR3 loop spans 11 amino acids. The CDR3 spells CASSSGGEQYF. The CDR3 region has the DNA TGTGCCAGCAGCTCCGGGGGCGAGCAGTACTTC.

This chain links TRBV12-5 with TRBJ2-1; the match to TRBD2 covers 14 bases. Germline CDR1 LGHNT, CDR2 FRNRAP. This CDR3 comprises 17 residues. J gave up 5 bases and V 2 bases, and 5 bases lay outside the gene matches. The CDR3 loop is CASGLPLGLAGDNEQFF. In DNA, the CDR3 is TGTGCTAGTGGTTTGCCTCTGGGACTAGCGGGAGACAATGAGCAGTTCTTC.

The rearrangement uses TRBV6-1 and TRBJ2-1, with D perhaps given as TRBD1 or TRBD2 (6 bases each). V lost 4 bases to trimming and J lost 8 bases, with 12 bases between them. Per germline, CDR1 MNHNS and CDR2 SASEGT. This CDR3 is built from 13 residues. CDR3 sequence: CASSGSGAYEQFF. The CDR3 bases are TGTGCCAGCAGTGGATCGGGGGCCTATGAGCAGTTCTTC.

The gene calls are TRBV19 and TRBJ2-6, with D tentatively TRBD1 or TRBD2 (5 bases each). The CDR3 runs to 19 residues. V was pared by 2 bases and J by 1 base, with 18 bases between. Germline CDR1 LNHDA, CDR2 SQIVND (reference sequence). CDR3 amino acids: CASSIRPGRAESGANVLTF. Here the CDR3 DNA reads TGTGCCAGTAGTATACGACCGGGACGGGCGGAATCTGGGGCCAACGTCCTGACTTTC.

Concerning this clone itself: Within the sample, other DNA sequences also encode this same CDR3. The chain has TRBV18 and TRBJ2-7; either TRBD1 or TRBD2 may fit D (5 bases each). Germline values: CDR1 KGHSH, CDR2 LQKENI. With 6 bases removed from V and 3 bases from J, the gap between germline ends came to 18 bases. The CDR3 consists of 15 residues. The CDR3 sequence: CASSPPRGAGYEQYF. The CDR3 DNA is TGTGCCAGCTCCCCCCCCCGGGGCGCGGGCTACGAGCAGTACTTC.

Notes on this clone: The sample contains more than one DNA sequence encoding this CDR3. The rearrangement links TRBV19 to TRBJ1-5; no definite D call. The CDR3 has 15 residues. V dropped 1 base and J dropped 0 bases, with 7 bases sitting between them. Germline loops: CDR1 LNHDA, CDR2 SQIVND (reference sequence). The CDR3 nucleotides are TGTGCCAGTAGTATAGGGAGCTATAGCAATCAGCCCCAGCATTTT. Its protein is CASSIGSYSNQPQHF.

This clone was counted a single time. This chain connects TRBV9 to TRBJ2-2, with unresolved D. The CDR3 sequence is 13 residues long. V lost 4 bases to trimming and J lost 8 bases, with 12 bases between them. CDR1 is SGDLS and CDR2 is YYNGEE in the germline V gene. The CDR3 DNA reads TGTGCCAGCAGCCCGGGTCTCATGGGGGAGCTGTTTTTT. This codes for CASSPGLMGELFF.

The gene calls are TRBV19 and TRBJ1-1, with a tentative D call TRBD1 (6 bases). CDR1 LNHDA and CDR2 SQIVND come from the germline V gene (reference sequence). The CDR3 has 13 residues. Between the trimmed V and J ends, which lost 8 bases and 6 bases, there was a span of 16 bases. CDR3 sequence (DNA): TGTGCCAGTGGTCCCGGGACAACTTCTGAAGCTTTCTTT. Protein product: CASGPGTTSEAFF.

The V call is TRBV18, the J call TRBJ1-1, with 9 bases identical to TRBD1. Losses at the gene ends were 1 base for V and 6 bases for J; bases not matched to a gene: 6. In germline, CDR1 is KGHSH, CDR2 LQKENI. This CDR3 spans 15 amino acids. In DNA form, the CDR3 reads TGTGCCAGCTCACCACTCACAGGGGGCTGGTCTGAAGCTTTCTTT. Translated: CASSPLTGGWSEAFF.

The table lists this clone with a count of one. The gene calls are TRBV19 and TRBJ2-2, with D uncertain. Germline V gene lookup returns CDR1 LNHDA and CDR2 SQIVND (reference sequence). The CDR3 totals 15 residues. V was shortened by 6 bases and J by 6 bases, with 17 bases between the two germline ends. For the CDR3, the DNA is TGTGCCAGTAGGCGCCGGCCTCTGGAAGCCGGGGAGCTGTTTTTT. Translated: CASRRRPLEAGELFF.

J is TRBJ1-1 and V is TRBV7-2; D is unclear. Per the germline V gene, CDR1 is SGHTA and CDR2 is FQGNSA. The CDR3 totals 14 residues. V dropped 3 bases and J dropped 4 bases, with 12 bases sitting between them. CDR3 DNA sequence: TGTGCCAGCAGCTTCTCCGAGGGTCGCACTGAAGCTTTCTTT. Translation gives CASSFSEGRTEAFF.

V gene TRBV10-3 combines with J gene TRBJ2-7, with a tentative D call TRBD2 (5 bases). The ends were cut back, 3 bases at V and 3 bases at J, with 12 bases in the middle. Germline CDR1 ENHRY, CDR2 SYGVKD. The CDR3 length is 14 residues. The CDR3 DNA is TGTGCCATCAGTGAATCAGGACTTGGCTACGAGCAGTACTTC. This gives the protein CAISESGLGYEQYF.

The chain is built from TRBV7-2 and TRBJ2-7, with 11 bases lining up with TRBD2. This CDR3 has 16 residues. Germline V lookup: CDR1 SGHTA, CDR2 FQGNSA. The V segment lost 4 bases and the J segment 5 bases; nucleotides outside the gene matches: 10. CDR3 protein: CASSSHHSGRADEQYF. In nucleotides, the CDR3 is TGTGCCAGCAGCTCCCACCATAGCGGGAGGGCCGACGAGCAGTACTTC.

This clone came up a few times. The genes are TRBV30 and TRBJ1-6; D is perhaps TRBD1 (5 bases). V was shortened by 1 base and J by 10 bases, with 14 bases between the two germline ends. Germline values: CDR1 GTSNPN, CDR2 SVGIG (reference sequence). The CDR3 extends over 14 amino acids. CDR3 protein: CAWSAGQGESPLHF. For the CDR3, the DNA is TGTGCCTGGAGTGCCGGCCAGGGCGAGTCACCCCTCCACTTT.

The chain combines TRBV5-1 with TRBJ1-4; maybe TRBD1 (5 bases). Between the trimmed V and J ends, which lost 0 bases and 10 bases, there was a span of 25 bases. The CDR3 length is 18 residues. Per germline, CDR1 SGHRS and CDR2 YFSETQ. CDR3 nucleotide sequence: TGCGCCAGCAGCTTGGAAGGCGTGATCCGGCAGGGATGGGGAAAACTGTTTTTT. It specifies CASSLEGVIRQGWGKLFF.

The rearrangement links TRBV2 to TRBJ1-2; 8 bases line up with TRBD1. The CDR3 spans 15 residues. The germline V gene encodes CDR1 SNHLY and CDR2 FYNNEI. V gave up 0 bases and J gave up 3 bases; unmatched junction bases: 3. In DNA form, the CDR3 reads TGTGCCAGCAGTGAAGCGCGGGGACAGGACTATGGCTACACCTTC. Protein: CASSEARGQDYGYTF.

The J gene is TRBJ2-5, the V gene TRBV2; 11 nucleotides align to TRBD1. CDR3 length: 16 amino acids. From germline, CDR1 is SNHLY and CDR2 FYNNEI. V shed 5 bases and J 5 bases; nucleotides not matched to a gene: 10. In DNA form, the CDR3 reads TGTGCCAGCAGTCCAAGGACAGGGGGCGTGTCTGAGACCCAGTACTTC. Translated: CASSPRTGGVSETQYF. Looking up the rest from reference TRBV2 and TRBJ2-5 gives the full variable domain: EPEVTQTPSHQVTQMGQEVILRCVPISNHLYFYWYRQILGQKVEFLVSFYNNEISEKSEIFDDQFSVERPDGSNFTLKIRSTKLEDSAMYFCASSPRTGGVSETQYFGPGTRLLVL.

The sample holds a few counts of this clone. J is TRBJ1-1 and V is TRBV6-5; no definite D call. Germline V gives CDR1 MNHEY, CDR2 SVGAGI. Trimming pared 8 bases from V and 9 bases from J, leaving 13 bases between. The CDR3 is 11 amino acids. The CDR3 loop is CASSGWVQAFF. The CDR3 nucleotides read TGTGCCAGCTCAGGTTGGGTACAAGCTTTCTTT.

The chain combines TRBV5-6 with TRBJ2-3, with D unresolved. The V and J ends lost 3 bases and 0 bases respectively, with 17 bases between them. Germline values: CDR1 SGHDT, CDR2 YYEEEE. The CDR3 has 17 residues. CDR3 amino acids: CASSWMEIKPSTDTQYF. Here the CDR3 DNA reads TGTGCCAGCAGCTGGATGGAGATAAAGCCTAGCACAGATACGCAGTATTTT.